A single sample is the source of the 10 T cell receptor beta chains below, sequenced in a study of T cell changes during pregnancy in multiple sclerosis. Profiled with immunoSEQ multiplex PCR; TCRdb holds only in-frame clones, not every one. The sample has over 25,000 clones, 80% to 90% seen once; the top ten hold around 10%. Sample: CD8+ T cells from peripheral blood mononuclear cells, taken in the third trimester of pregnancy. These receptors were taken from a female donor with multiple sclerosis, enrolled in a pregnancy study.

This clone occurred once. The V and J genes are TRBV19 and TRBJ2-7; 8 nucleotides line up with TRBD1. With 1 base clipped from V and 6 bases from J, the junction kept 17 bases outside the gene matches. Per germline, CDR1 LNHDA and CDR2 SQIVND (reference sequence). The CDR3 totals 18 residues. The CDR3 reads CASSIAQGAFPIRGEQYF. The CDR3 coding sequence is TGTGCCAGTAGTATAGCGCAGGGGGCCTTCCCAATCCGTGGCGAGCAGTACTTC.

V gene TRBV9 combines with J gene TRBJ2-3; 12 bases line up with TRBD2. Trimming cost V 0 bases and J 2 bases; bases outside gene matches: 1. CDR3 length: 16 amino acids. Germline V gene data show CDR1 as SGDLS and CDR2 as YYNGEE. The CDR3 DNA reads TGTGCCAGCAGCGTAGCTAGCGGGGGGGCCACAGATACGCAGTATTTT. Protein product: CASSVASGGATDTQYF.

This clone has just a few counts. The chain combines TRBV9 with TRBJ2-2; 7 nucleotides align to TRBD2. V was clipped by 1 base and J by 6 bases; unmatched bases: 15. Germline CDR1 and CDR2: SGDLS and YYNGEE. CDR3 length: 18 residues. The CDR3 region has the DNA TGTGCCAGCAGCGTACCGTCGGGGGGACCCCTATTGGCCGGGGAGCTGTTTTTT. Translating it yields CASSVPSGGPLLAGELFF.

The V call is TRBV5-1, the J call TRBJ2-5; 7 bases map to TRBD1. The J segment lost 2 bases and the V segment lost 4 bases, leaving 20 bases of the junction unmatched. Germline CDR1 reads SGHRS; CDR2 reads YFSETQ. This CDR3 is built from 19 residues. In nucleotides, the CDR3 is TGCGCCAGCAGCGACTGGAGGTCGGCAGGACAGGAAGGGCAAGAGACCCAGTACTTC. Translated: CASSDWRSAGQEGQETQYF.

The rearrangement joins TRBV6-5 to TRBJ1-5, with 9 bases that match TRBD1. With V trimmed by 2 bases and J by 2 bases, 4 bases remained unmatched. Germline V gene sequence: CDR1 MNHEY, CDR2 SVGAGI. The CDR3 sequence is 16 residues long. The CDR3 nucleotides read TGTGCCAGCAGTTACCGGGACAGGGTAGGCAATCAGCCCCAGCATTTT. This translates into CASSYRDRVGNQPQHF.

The chain is built from TRBV6-4 and TRBJ2-7, with D unclear. Trimming removed 2 bases from V and 2 bases from J, with 10 bases in between. The CDR3 covers 14 residues. Germline V gene data show CDR1 as MRHNA and CDR2 as SNTAGT. For the CDR3, the DNA is TGTGCCAGCAGTGACAGACTGCGACCCTACGAGCAGTACTTC. Translated, it gives CASSDRLRPYEQYF.

The chain links TRBV5-1 to TRBJ2-5; D may be TRBD2 (6 bases). The J call may be faulty, since TRBJ2-7 better matches the DNA end. This CDR3 has 15 amino acids. CDR1 and CDR2 (germline): SGHRS, YFSETQ. The CDR3: CASSLVGGSSYEQYF. CDR3 DNA: TGCGCCAGCAGCTTGGTTGGGGGGAGCTCCTACGAGCAGTACTTC.

Regarding this clone: This CDR3 is also generated by other DNA sequences in the sample. The chain joins TRBV13 to TRBJ2-1, with D hard to call. With 5 bases removed from V and 5 bases from J, the gap between germline ends came to 10 bases. In germline, CDR1 is PRHDT, CDR2 FYEKMQ (reference sequence). The CDR3 covers 13 residues. CDR3 bases: TGTGCCAGCAGCCGAATTAGCAACAATGAGCAGTTCTTC. This codes for CASSRISNNEQFF.

This clone was picked up one time. The rearrangement links TRBV21-1 to TRBJ2-5; the table's D call TRBD2 went unverified against the DNA. TRBV21-1 counts as a pseudogene. This CDR3 region has 15 residues. CDR3 amino acids: CASSKGGRALETQYF. DNA for the CDR3: TGTGCCAGCAGCAAAGGCGGGAGGGCCTTGGAGACCCAGTACTTC.

This sequence joins TRBV18 and TRBJ2-7; the match to TRBD1 covers 7 bases. The germline CDR1 and CDR2 sequences are KGHSH and LQKENI. V trimming: 0 bases; J trimming: 3 bases; junction bases outside the gene matches: 2. CDR3 length: 14 amino acids. The CDR3 loop is CASSPPGQNYEQYF. Here the CDR3 DNA reads TGTGCCAGCTCACCACCGGGACAGAACTACGAGCAGTACTTC.